A single sample gave rise to the 12 T cell receptor beta chains below, sequenced in a study of T cell clonality in common variable immunodeficiency. Study results and limitations: Reportedly, TCR beta sequences from common variable immunodeficiency showed fewer deletions and N-nucleotide insertions.

No antigen is known for these receptors. Clones were read by immunoSEQ multiplex PCR, and TCRdb kept only the in-frame ones, dropping some. The repertoire yields over 20,000 clones, none seen only once; the top ten contain less than 4%. The sample comprised peripheral blood mononuclear cells. The receptors were sampled from a human donor with common variable immunodeficiency.

This clone has a handful of counts. From the germline J gene comes the end of the CDR3, since the read stops 3 residues before it. The chain combines TRBV7-9 with TRBJ2-3; D gene uncertain. Between the trimmed V and J ends, which lost 3 bases and 3 bases, there was a span of 10 bases. CDR3 length: 14 amino acids. Germline loops: CDR1 SEHNR, CDR2 FQNEAQ (reference sequence). The CDR3 region is CASSFSLRTDTQYF. CDR3 DNA (partial): TGTGCCAGCAGCTTTAGCCTGCGAACAGATACG.

This clone was recorded many times. The read halts 3 residues ahead of the CDR3 end, with the missing end drawn from the germline J gene. The rearrangement joins TRBV30 to TRBJ1-2, with 9 positions matching TRBD1. Germline V gives CDR1 GTSNPN, CDR2 SVGIG (reference sequence). The CDR3 consists of 13 residues. CDR3 DNA (partial): TGTGCCTGGGGGGGGACAGGGACCTTAGGC. It specifies CAWGGTGTLG. In full, the CDR3 reads CAWGGTGTLGYTF.

This clone was seen a handful of times. The read ends 3 residues early relative to the CDR3; the germline J gene fills the gap. The chain has TRBV20-1 and TRBJ2-5; TRBD2 matches 10 bases. CDR3 length: 15 residues. Trimming removed 0 bases from V and 2 bases from J; junction bases left unmatched: 3. CDR1 and CDR2 (germline): DFQATT, SNEGSKA (reference sequence). Partial CDR3 DNA: TGCAGTGCTAGAGAGAAGGGACTAGCGCAAGAGACC. It yields the protein CSAREKGLAQET. The whole CDR3 region reads CSAREKGLAQETQYF.

A few counts support this clone. The CDR3 goes on 3 residues after the read ends, and that part is filled in from the germline J gene. V usage is TRBV7-2 and J usage is TRBJ2-7; 8 bases map to TRBD1. The CDR3 extends over 15 amino acids. Germline assignment: CDR1 SGHTA and CDR2 FQGNSA. The ends lost 5 bases at V and 5 bases at J; junction bases unmatched: 11. The chain's CDR3 is CASSPRYQGANEQYF. The covered CDR3 bases are TGTGCCAGCAGCCCCAGATATCAGGGGGCGAACGAG. Full variable domain (remainder filled in from reference TRBV7-2 and TRBJ2-7): GAGVSQSPSNKVTEKGKDVELRCDPISGHTALYWYRQSLGQGLEFLIYFQGNSAPDKSGLPSDRFSAERTGGSVSTLTIQRTQQEDSAVYLCASSPRYQGANEQYFGPGTRLTVT.

Notes on this clone: Read sequence stops 3 residues before the CDR3 end, and the germline J gene provides the missing end. The V gene is TRBV2, the J gene TRBJ1-1; D not certain. Looked up from germline, CDR1 is SNHLY and CDR2 is FYNNEI. V lost 1 base, J lost 1 base, and 7 bases lay in between. The CDR3 runs to 14 residues. The CDR3 spells CASSEEGPNTEAFF. The CDR3 bases that were read are TGTGCCAGCAGTGAAGAAGGGCCGAACACTGAA.

Comments on this clone: The read halts 3 residues ahead of the CDR3 end, with the missing end drawn from the germline J gene. The V call is TRBV19, the J call TRBJ1-2, with D unresolved. The V end lost 3 bases, the J end lost 2 bases, and 10 bases lay between the germline ends. The germline gives CDR1 LNHDA, CDR2 SQIVND (reference sequence). This CDR3 is 14 amino acids long. Incomplete CDR3 DNA: TGTGCCAGTAGTATTGCCAGGCTCAACTATGGC. Its protein is CASSIARLNYG. The full CDR3 protein reads CASSIARLNYGYTF.

This clone was recorded a few times. The read halts 3 residues ahead of the CDR3 end, with the missing end drawn from the germline J gene. The chain uses TRBV7-9 and TRBJ2-7; 9 positions agree with TRBD2. The CDR3 totals 14 residues. J lost 3 bases, V lost 6 bases, and 6 bases had no gene match. Germline assignment: CDR1 SEHNR and CDR2 FQNEAQ (reference sequence). This CDR3 is CASRTSGAHYEQYF. The sequenced CDR3 bases are TGTGCCAGCAGGACTAGCGGAGCACACTACGAG.

With respect to this clone: The CDR3 end falls 3 residues outside the read, so it is completed with the germline J gene. The chain uses TRBV18 and TRBJ1-1; D ambiguous. Trimming removed 5 bases from V and 4 bases from J, with 8 bases in between. This CDR3 comprises 12 residues. CDR1 and CDR2 (germline): KGHSH, LQKENI. CDR3 loop: CASSSLVTEAFF. The sequenced CDR3 bases are TGTGCCAGCTCAAGCCTGGTCACTGAA.

This clone was recorded many times. The sequence runs out 3 residues before the end of the CDR3; the remainder is reconstructed from the germline J gene. The chain joins TRBV2 to TRBJ2-1; TRBD2 matches at 11 bases. Germline V gene lookup returns CDR1 SNHLY and CDR2 FYNNEI. V trimming: 4 bases; J trimming: 5 bases; junction bases outside the gene matches: 7. The CDR3 has 16 amino acids. The CDR3 sequence is CASSVTSGKGDNEQFF. CDR3 DNA (partial): TGTGCCAGCAGTGTGACTAGCGGGAAAGGGGACAATGAG.

This clone has a count of ten or more. The read terminates 3 residues ahead of where the CDR3 ends, so the germline J gene completes it. The chain links TRBV12-3 or TRBV12-4 to TRBJ2-7; 7 bases line up with TRBD2. The CDR3 is 15 residues long. V lost 1 base, J lost 5 bases, and 8 bases stayed unmatched. CDR3 region: CASSLGGRIEHEQYF. The CDR3 bases that were read are TGTGCCAGCAGTTTAGGCGGGAGAATTGAGCACGAG.

This clone was found many times. The CDR3 is cut off 3 residues early in the read; its end comes from the germline J gene. V gene TRBV18 combines with J gene TRBJ2-3; 7 bases are a match to TRBD2. Germline CDR1 is KGHSH and CDR2 is LQKENI. The length of the CDR3 is 17 residues. J gave up 2 bases and V 2 bases, and 10 bases lay outside the gene matches. The part of the CDR3 DNA that was read is TGTGCCAGCTCACCAGGGAAGAGCGGGAAATTCACAGATACG. Its translation: CASSPGKSGKFTDT. The CDR3, in full, reads CASSPGKSGKFTDTQYF.

On this clone: The read stops 3 residues short of the end of the CDR3; the missing end is completed from the germline J gene. This rearrangement joins TRBV2 to TRBJ1-2, with D hard to call. CDR3 length: 14 amino acids. The germline V gene encodes CDR1 SNHLY and CDR2 FYNNEI. Trimming left V 2 bases short and J 7 bases short, with 14 bases between. Here the CDR3 reads CASSEYPEGRGYTF. CDR3 bases read: TGTGCCAGCAGTGAATATCCCGAAGGGCGTGGC.